The T cell receptor (beta chain) under discussion was sequenced for a study of OX40 agonist ivuxolimab in advanced cancers. The wider study: Patients were over 65% male with ages roughly 23 to 90, mean about 60. Past anti-PD-1, anti-PD-L1 or anti-CTLA-4 therapy was accepted, and 35% to 45% had received some. General study results and limits: Dosing at 0.1 to 3.0 mg/kg was accompanied by clonal expansion of CD4+ and CD8+ blood T cells by week 6.

TCRdb's copy holds only in-frame clones and misses some; the assay was immunoSEQ multiplex PCR. The table has about 120,000 clones, around 93% seen once. Turning to this clone: Its antigen is undetermined.

This CDR3 has 13 amino acids. Germline CDR1 reads SGHRS; CDR2 reads YFSETQ. The V and J ends lost 0 bases and 5 bases respectively, with 6 bases between them. The rearrangement joins TRBV5-1 to TRBJ1-5; D is unclear. This specimen was CD4+ or CD8+ T cells sorted from blood, taken in a trial of the OX40 agonist ivuxolimab. The clonotype comes from an adult with an advanced solid tumor such as melanoma, head and neck, liver or kidney cancer. CDR3 in amino acids: CASSLVGHQPQHF. CDR3 nucleotides: TGCGCCAGCAGCTTGGTCGGGCATCAGCCCCAGCATTTT.